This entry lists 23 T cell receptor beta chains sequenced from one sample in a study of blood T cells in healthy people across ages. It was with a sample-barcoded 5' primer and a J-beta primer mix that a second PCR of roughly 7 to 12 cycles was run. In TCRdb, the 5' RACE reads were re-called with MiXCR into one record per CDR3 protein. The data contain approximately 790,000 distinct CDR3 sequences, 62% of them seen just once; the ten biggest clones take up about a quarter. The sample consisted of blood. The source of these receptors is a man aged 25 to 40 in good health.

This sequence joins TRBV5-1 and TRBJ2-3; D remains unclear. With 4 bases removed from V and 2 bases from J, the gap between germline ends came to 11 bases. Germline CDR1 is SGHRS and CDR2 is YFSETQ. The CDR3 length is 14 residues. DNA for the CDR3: TGCGCCAGCAGCCGACGGACGGACACAGATACGCAGTATTTT. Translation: CASSRRTDTDTQYF.

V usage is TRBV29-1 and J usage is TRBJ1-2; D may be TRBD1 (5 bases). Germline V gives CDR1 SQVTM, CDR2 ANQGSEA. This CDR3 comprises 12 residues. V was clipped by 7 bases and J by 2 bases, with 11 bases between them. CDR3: CSGQDRNYGYTF. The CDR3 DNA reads TGCAGCGGTCAAGACAGAAACTATGGCTACACCTTC.

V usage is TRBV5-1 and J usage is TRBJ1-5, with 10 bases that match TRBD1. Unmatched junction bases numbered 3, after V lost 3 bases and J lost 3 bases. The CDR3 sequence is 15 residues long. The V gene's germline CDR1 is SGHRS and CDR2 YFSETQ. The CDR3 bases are TGCGCCAGCAGCTCGGGACAGGGGAACAATCAGCCCCAGCATTTT. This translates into CASSSGQGNNQPQHF.

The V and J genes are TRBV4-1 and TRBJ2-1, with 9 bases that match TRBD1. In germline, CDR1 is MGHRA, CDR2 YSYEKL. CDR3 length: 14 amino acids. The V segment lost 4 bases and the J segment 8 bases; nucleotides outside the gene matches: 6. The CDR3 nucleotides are TGCGCCAGCAGCCCGGGACAGGGAGGTTATGAGCAGTTCTTC. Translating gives CASSPGQGGYEQFF.

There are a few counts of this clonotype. CDR3 sequence (DNA): TGTGCCAGCAGCTTTGTCGACAGGGGCGAGACCCAGTACTTC. Protein: CASSFVDRGETQYF. The chain links TRBV11-2 to TRBJ2-5; 8 nucleotides match TRBD1. Germline values: CDR1 SGHAT, CDR2 FQNNGV. Losses at the gene ends were 3 bases for V and 5 bases for J; bases not matched to a gene: 5. The CDR3 is 14 amino acids.

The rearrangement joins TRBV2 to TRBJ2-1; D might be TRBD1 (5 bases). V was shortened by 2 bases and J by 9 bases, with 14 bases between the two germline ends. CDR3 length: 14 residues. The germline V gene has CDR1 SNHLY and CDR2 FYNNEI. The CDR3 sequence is CASSERSGNGEQFF. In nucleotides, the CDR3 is TGTGCCAGCAGTGAACGATCAGGGAATGGTGAGCAGTTCTTC. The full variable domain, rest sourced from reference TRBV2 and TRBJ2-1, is EPEVTQTPSHQVTQMGQEVILRCVPISNHLYFYWYRQILGQKVEFLVSFYNNEISEKSEIFDDQFSVERPDGSNFTLKIRSTKLEDSAMYFCASSERSGNGEQFFGPGTRLTVL.

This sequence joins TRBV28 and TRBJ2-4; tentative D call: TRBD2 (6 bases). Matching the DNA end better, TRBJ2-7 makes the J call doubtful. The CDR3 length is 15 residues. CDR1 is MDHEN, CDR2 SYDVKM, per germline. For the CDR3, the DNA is TGTGCCAGCAGCCTACTAGCCCTGAGCTCCTACGAGCAGTACTTC. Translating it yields CASSLLALSSYEQYF.

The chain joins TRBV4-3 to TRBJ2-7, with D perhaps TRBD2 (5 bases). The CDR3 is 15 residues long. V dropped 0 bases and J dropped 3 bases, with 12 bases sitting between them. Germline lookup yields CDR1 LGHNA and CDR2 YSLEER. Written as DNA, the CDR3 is TGCGCCAGCAGCCAAGATCGGGAACTGTACTACGAGCAGTACTTC. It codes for CASSQDRELYYEQYF.

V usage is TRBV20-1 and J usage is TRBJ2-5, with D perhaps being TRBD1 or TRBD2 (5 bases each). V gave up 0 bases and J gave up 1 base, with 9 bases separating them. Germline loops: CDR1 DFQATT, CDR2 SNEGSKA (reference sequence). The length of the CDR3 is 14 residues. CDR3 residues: CSARDMRGQETQYF. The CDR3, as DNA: TGCAGTGCTAGAGATATGAGGGGCCAAGAGACCCAGTACTTC.

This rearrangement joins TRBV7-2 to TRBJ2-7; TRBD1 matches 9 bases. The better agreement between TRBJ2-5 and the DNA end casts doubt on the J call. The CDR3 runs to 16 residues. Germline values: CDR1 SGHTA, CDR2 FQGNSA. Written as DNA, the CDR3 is TGTGCCAGCAGCTTAGCGGGACAGGGAGTGGGGGAGACCCAGTACTTC. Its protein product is CASSLAGQGVGETQYF.

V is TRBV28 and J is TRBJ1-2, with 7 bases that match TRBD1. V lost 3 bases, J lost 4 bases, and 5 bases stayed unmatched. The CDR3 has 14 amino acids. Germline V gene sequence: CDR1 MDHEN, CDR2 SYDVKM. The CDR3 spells CASSFDRVVYGYTF. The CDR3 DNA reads TGTGCCAGCAGTTTCGACAGGGTGGTCTATGGCTACACCTTC.

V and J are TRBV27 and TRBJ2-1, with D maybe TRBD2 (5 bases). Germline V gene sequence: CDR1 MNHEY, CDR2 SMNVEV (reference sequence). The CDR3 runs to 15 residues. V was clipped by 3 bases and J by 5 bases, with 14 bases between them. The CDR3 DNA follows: TGTGCCAGCAGTTTGGGTGCGGGCCCTAACAATGAGCAGTTCTTC. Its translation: CASSLGAGPNNEQFF.

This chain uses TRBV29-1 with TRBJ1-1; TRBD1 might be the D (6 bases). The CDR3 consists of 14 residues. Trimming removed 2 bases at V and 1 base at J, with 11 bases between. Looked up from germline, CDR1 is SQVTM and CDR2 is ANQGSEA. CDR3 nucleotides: TGCAGCGTTGAAAGCAGGGGAAAGAACACTGAAGCTTTCTTT. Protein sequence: CSVESRGKNTEAFF.

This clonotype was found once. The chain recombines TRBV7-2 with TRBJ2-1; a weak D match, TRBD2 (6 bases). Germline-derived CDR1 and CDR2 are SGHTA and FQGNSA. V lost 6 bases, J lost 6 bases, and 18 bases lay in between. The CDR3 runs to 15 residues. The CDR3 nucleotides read TGTGCCAGCAGGCTAGACGGGACTCCGAGCAATGAGCAGTTCTTC. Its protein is CASRLDGTPSNEQFF. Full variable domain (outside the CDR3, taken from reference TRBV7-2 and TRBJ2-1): GAGVSQSPSNKVTEKGKDVELRCDPISGHTALYWYRQSLGQGLEFLIYFQGNSAPDKSGLPSDRFSAERTGGSVSTLTIQRTQQEDSAVYLCASRLDGTPSNEQFFGPGTRLTVL.

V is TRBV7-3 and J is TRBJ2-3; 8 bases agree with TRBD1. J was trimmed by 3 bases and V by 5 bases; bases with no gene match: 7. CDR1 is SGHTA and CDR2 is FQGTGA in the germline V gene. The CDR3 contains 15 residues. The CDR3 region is CASSIQGAGTDTQYF. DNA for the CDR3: TGTGCCAGCAGCATTCAGGGGGCAGGGACAGATACGCAGTATTTT.

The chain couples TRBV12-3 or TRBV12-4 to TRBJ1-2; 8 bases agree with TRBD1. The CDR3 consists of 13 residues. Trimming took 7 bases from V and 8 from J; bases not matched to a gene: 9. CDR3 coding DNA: TGTGCCAGCACCTGGGCGGACAGGGAGGGCTACACCTTC. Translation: CASTWADREGYTF.

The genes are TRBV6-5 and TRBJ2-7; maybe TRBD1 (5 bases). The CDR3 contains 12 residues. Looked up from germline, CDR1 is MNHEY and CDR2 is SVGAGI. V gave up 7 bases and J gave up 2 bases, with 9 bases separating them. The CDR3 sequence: CASMVGPYEQYF. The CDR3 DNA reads TGTGCCAGCATGGTGGGGCCCTACGAGCAGTACTTC.

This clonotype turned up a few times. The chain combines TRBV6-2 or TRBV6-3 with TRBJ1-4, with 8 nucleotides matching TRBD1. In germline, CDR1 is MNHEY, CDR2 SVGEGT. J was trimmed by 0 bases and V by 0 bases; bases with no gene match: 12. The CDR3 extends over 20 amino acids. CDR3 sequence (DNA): TGTGCCAGCAGTTACTCGGCATTTGGGACAGGAGGAGCAACTAATGAAAAACTGTTTTTT. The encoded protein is CASSYSAFGTGGATNEKLFF.

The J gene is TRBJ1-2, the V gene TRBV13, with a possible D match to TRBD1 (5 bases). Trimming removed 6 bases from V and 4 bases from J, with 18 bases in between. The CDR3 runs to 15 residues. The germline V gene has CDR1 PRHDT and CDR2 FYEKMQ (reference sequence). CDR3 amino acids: CASSRRGGTLYGYTF. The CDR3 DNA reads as TGTGCCAGCAGTAGAAGGGGCGGAACCCTCTATGGCTACACCTTC.

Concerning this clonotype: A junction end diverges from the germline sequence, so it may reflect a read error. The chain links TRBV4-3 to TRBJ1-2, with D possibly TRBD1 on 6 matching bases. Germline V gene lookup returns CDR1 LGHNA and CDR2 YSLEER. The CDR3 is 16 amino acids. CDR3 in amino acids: CSSSPEGGRALTGYTF. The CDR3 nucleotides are TGCTCCAGCAGCCCAGAGGGGGGGAGGGCCCTCACTGGCTACACCTTC.

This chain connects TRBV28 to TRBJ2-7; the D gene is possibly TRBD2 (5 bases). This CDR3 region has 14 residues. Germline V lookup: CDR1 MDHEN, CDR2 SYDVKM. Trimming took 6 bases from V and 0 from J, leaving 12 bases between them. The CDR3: CASRNSGSSYEQYF. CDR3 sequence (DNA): TGTGCCAGCAGAAACTCGGGGAGCTCCTACGAGCAGTACTTC.

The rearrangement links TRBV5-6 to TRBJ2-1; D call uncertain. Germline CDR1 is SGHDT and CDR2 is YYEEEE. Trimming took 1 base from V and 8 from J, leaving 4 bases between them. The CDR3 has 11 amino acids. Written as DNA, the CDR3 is TGTGCCAGCAGCTTGTCCTATGAGCAGTTCTTC. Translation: CASSLSYEQFF. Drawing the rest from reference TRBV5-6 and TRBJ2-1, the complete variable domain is DAGVTQSPTHLIKTRGQQVTLRCSPKSGHDTVSWYQQALGQGPQFIFQYYEEEERQRGNFPDRFSGHQFPNYSSELNVNALLLGDSALYLCASSLSYEQFFGPGTRLTVL.

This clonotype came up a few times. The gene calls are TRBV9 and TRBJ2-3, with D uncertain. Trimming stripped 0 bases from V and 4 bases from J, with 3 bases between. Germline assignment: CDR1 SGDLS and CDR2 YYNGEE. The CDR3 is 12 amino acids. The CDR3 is CASSVAADTQYF. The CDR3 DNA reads TGTGCCAGCAGCGTAGCAGCAGATACGCAGTATTTT.